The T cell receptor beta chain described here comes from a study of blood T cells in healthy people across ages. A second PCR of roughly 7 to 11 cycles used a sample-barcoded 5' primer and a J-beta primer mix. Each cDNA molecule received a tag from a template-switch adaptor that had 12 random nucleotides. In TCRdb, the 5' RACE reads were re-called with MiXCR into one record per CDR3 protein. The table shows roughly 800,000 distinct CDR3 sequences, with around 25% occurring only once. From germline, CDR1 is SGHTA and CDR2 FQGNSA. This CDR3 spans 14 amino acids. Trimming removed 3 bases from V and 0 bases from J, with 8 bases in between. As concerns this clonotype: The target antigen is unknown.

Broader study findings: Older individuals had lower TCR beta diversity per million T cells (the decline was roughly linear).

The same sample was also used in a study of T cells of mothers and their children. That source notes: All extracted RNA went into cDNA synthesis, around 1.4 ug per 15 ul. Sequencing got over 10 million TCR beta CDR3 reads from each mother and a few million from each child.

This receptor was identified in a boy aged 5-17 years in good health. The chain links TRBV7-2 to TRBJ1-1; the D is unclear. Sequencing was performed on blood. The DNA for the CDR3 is TGTGCCAGCAGCTTCAGGAACATGAACACTGAAGCTTTCTTT. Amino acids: CASSFRNMNTEAFF.